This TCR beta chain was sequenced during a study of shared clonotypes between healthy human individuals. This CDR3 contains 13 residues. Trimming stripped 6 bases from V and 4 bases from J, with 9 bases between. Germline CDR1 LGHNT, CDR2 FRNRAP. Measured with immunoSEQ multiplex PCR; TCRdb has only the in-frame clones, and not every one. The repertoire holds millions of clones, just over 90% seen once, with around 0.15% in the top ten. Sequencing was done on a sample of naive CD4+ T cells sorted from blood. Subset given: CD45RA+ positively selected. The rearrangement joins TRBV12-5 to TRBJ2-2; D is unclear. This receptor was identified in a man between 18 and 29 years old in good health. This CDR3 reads CASGRHPTGELFF. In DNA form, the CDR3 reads TGTGCTAGTGGAAGGCACCCCACCGGGGAGCTGTTTTTT.